These 26 T cell receptor beta chains came from one sample sequenced in a study of blood T cell repertoires in COVID-19. TCRdb's table, derived via immunoSEQ multiplex PCR, lists solely in-frame clones and lacks some. The sample shows 78,000 or so clones, approximately 80% of them seen only once. Material: peripheral blood. The receptors derive from a woman aged 60-70 years with acute or convalescent COVID-19.

This chain uses TRBV29-1 with TRBJ1-3, with 10 nucleotides matching TRBD1. CDR3 length: 16 amino acids. With 6 bases clipped from V and 4 bases from J, the junction kept 12 bases outside the gene matches. The V gene's germline CDR1 is SQVTM and CDR2 ANQGSEA. The CDR3: CSVGGTGDGYGNTIYF. The CDR3 DNA reads TGCAGCGTCGGCGGGACAGGGGATGGTTACGGAAACACCATATATTTT.

The rearrangement links TRBV30 to TRBJ1-2, with a tentative D call TRBD1 (6 bases). The CDR3 length is 11 residues. The germline V and J ends were trimmed by 5 bases and 4 bases, with 8 bases remaining between them. Germline CDR1 GTSNPN, CDR2 SVGIG (reference sequence). Here the CDR3 reads CAWDRFYGYTF. CDR3 coding DNA: TGTGCCTGGGACAGGTTCTATGGCTACACCTTC. The full variable domain, completed using reference TRBV30 and TRBJ1-2, is SQTIHQWPATLVQPVGSPLSLECTVEGTSNPNLYWYRQAAGRGLQLLFYSVGIGQISSEVPQNLSASRPQDRQFILSSKKLLLSDSGFYLCAWDRFYGYTFGSGTRLTVV.

The rearrangement uses TRBV3-1 (or the pseudogene TRBV3-2) and TRBJ1-2; D is possibly TRBD1 (6 bases). The CDR3 is made up of 15 amino acids. Trimming took 1 base from V and 6 from J, leaving 15 bases between them. CDR1 and CDR2 (germline): LGHDT, YNNKEL (reference sequence). CDR3 nucleotide sequence: TGTGCCAGCAGCCAAGGTCAGGGGCCCGTTGATGGCTACACCTTC. This codes for CASSQGQGPVDGYTF.

V is TRBV5-6 and J is TRBJ1-5; the D is unclear. V gave up 8 bases and J gave up 3 bases, with 9 bases separating them. The CDR3 sequence is 12 residues long. Germline CDR1 reads SGHDT; CDR2 reads YYEEEE. DNA of the CDR3: TGTGCCAGTTCGGGGAACAATCAGCCCCAGCATTTT. Amino acids: CASSGNNQPQHF.

The chain joins TRBV6-6 to TRBJ2-1; TRBD1 matches at 7 bases. Trimming at V came to 5 bases and at J to 4 bases, leaving 8 bases not matched to a gene. Germline CDR1 is MNHNY and CDR2 is SVGAGI (reference sequence). CDR3 length: 15 amino acids. Here the CDR3 reads CASSLPGRGYNEQFF. The DNA of the CDR3 is TGTGCCAGCAGTCTACCGGGCAGGGGGTACAATGAGCAGTTCTTC.

J is TRBJ1-2 and V is TRBV27, with no clear D. Trimming took 6 bases from V and 6 from J, leaving 11 bases between them. The CDR3 has 12 amino acids. Per the germline V gene, CDR1 is MNHEY and CDR2 is SMNVEV (reference sequence). CDR3 amino acids: CASSSYGHGYTF. The DNA for the CDR3 is TGTGCCAGCAGCTCATATGGCCATGGCTACACCTTC.

The V and J genes are TRBV12-3 or TRBV12-4 and TRBJ1-1; perhaps TRBD1 as D (6 bases). V was cut by 9 bases and J by 6 bases, with 14 bases left in between. This CDR3 contains 12 residues. In DNA, the CDR3 is TGTGCCAGTACAGGGTACGATCCTGAAGCTTTCTTT. It encodes CASTGYDPEAFF.

This clone has just one count. The V and J genes are TRBV27 and TRBJ2-7, with D possibly TRBD2 on 6 matching bases. The CDR3 sequence is 13 residues long. The V end was cut by 5 bases, the J end by 3 bases, with 11 bases between. Germline values: CDR1 MNHEY, CDR2 SMNVEV (reference sequence). CDR3 DNA: TGTGCCAGCAGTCGCGGCGGGGTCTACGAGCAGTACTTC. This sequence encodes CASSRGGVYEQYF.

CDR3 bases: TGTGCCAGCAGCCAATTGACTAGCGGCTACAATGAGCAGTTCTTC. Its translation: CASSQLTSGYNEQFF. This sequence joins TRBV14 and TRBJ2-1, with 9 bases fitting TRBD2. V shed 2 bases, J shed 3 bases, and the junction held 2 bases outside the gene matches. The length of the CDR3 is 15 residues. The germline V gene encodes CDR1 SGHDN and CDR2 FVKESK.

The chain is built from TRBV29-1 and TRBJ1-1, with 8 nucleotides matching TRBD1. The CDR3 has 12 amino acids. CDR1 and CDR2 (germline): SQVTM, ANQGSEA. The CDR3 nucleotides are TGCAGGGCCGGACAGGGAAGGACTGAAGCTTTCTTT. Its translation: CRAGQGRTEAFF.

The chain has TRBV7-6 and TRBJ2-2; D gene unclear. V was cut by 1 base and J by 7 bases, with 7 bases left in between. The germline V gene encodes CDR1 SGHVS and CDR2 FNYEAQ. CDR3 length: 13 residues. CDR3 sequence reads: CASSLVAGGELFF. The DNA of the CDR3 is TGTGCCAGCAGCTTAGTCGCCGGCGGGGAGCTGTTTTTT.

This chain uses TRBV4-1 with TRBJ2-3; 9 bases align to TRBD2. This CDR3 is 16 amino acids long. V dropped 2 bases and J dropped 9; count of bases not matched to a gene: 12. Per the germline V gene, CDR1 is MGHRA and CDR2 is YSYEKL. The CDR3 DNA reads TGCGCCAGCAGCCAACAAGCGGGGGGCCCCGAAGGGACGCAGTATTTT. Its protein is CASSQQAGGPEGTQYF.

The chain carries TRBV12-3 or TRBV12-4 and TRBJ1-5, with D possibly being TRBD1 (5 bases). Trimming took 4 bases from V and 7 from J, leaving 11 bases between them. This CDR3 region has 13 residues. In DNA, the CDR3 is TGTGCCAGCAGTTATACAGGACACCAGCCCCAGCATTTT. This codes for CASSYTGHQPQHF.

The chain carries TRBV6-5 and TRBJ1-1, with 7 positions matching TRBD1. Germline-derived CDR1 and CDR2 are MNHEY and SVGAGI. The V and J ends lost 2 bases and 4 bases, in that order; junction bases with no gene match: 1. This CDR3 spans 13 amino acids. This chain's CDR3 is CASSYQGGTEAFF. DNA of the CDR3: TGTGCCAGCAGTTACCAGGGGGGCACTGAAGCTTTCTTT.

The genes are TRBV2 and TRBJ1-1; 7 positions agree with TRBD1. The CDR3 is 13 amino acids. Germline V gene data show CDR1 as SNHLY and CDR2 as FYNNEI. The ends lost 7 bases at V and 0 bases at J; junction bases unmatched: 2. This chain's CDR3 is CASIGQVNTEAFF. The CDR3 bases are TGTGCCAGCATAGGACAGGTGAACACTGAAGCTTTCTTT.

This rearrangement joins TRBV2 to TRBJ2-3; weak D call: TRBD2 (5 bases). Looked up from germline, CDR1 is SNHLY and CDR2 is FYNNEI. The length of the CDR3 is 15 residues. V gave up 5 bases and J gave up 4 bases, with 16 bases separating them. The CDR3 region is CASSTGWSASDTQYF. The CDR3 DNA follows: TGTGCCAGCAGTACGGGATGGAGTGCTTCAGATACGCAGTATTTT.

This clone was observed a handful of times. V and J are TRBV7-9 and TRBJ1-5, with D possibly TRBD1 on 6 matching bases. V lost 5 bases and J lost 6, with 23 bases in between. Germline CDR1 reads SEHNR; CDR2 reads FQNEAQ (reference sequence). This CDR3 spans 17 amino acids. CDR3 sequence reads: CASSPGGGTGRSQPQHF. Written as DNA, the CDR3 is TGTGCCAGCAGCCCGGGGGGCGGAACAGGGAGAAGTCAGCCCCAGCATTTT.

V is TRBV19 and J is TRBJ1-1; D gene unclear. Trimming removed 10 bases at V and 1 base at J, with 16 bases between. The CDR3 totals 14 residues. The germline gives CDR1 LNHDA, CDR2 SQIVND (reference sequence). CDR3 bases: TGTGCCACGAGTAGCGGAATTAAGAACACTGAAGCTTTCTTT. Translation gives CATSSGIKNTEAFF.

This clone was picked up a small number of times. DNA of the CDR3: TGCGCCAGCAGCACTAGAGTTAACCAAGAGACCCAGTACTTC. It is translated as CASSTRVNQETQYF. V usage is TRBV23-1 and J usage is TRBJ2-5; TRBD2 might be the D (5 bases). TRBV23-1 counts as an open reading frame of uncertain function. The V and J ends lost 6 bases and 0 bases respectively, with 11 bases between them. The CDR3 extends over 14 amino acids.

The CDR3 coding sequence is TGTGCCAGCAGCTTGGAACTAGTCCCCAAACCCTACGAGCAGTACTTC. It yields the protein CASSLELVPKPYEQYF. The rearrangement joins TRBV11-2 to TRBJ2-7, with TRBD2 as a possible D gene (5 bases). V gave up 3 bases and J gave up 2 bases, with 17 bases separating them. There are 16 residues in the CDR3. Germline CDR1 SGHAT, CDR2 FQNNGV.

This clone was seen more than once but under ten times. V and J are TRBV11-2 and TRBJ2-7; 11 nucleotides align to TRBD1. This CDR3 spans 16 amino acids. The V gene's germline CDR1 is SGHAT and CDR2 FQNNGV. V shed 5 bases and J 3 bases; nucleotides not matched to a gene: 9. CDR3 residues: CASSRPGTGGLYEQYF. The CDR3 DNA reads TGTGCCAGCAGCCGCCCCGGGACAGGGGGTCTCTACGAGCAGTACTTC.

Notes on this clone: Relative to the germline gene, one junction end is altered; a read error may explain this. This chain joins TRBV6-6 and TRBJ1-2; a possible D gene is TRBD1 (6 bases). Germline V CDR1 and CDR2: MNHNY, SVGAGI (reference sequence). The CDR3 is made up of 16 amino acids. CDR3 bases: TGTGCCAGCAGTGACTCTTACAGGGACACTAACTATGGCTACACCTTC. It translates to CASSDSYRDTNYGYTF.

The chain recombines TRBV7-3 with TRBJ2-7; tentatively, D is TRBD2 (6 bases). Deletions cut 4 bases from V and 3 bases from J, with 22 bases between. CDR3 length: 17 residues. Germline values: CDR1 SGHTA, CDR2 FQGTGA. CDR3 coding DNA: TGTGCCAGCAGCTCCCGACCGGAGGGTCGGGGAATCTACGAGCAGTACTTC. It specifies CASSSRPEGRGIYEQYF.

The rearrangement uses TRBV27 and TRBJ1-4; D gene ambiguous. The CDR3 has 15 residues. Germline loops: CDR1 MNHEY, CDR2 SMNVEV (reference sequence). V was cut by 4 bases and J by 3 bases, with 12 bases left in between. Here the CDR3 reads CASSSNPRANEKLFF. The DNA of the CDR3 is TGTGCCAGCAGTTCAAATCCGCGGGCTAATGAAAAACTGTTTTTT.

This rearrangement joins TRBV27 to TRBJ2-2, with 8 positions matching TRBD2. The ends lost 4 bases at V and 2 bases at J; junction bases unmatched: 6. The V gene's germline CDR1 is MNHEY and CDR2 SMNVEV (reference sequence). The CDR3 is 16 amino acids. The CDR3 region is CASSSLAGLNTGELFF. For the CDR3, the DNA is TGTGCCAGCAGTTCCTTAGCGGGGCTAAACACCGGGGAGCTGTTTTTT.

The V gene is TRBV5-6, the J gene TRBJ2-7, with D hard to call. CDR1 and CDR2 (germline): SGHDT, YYEEEE. The germline V and J ends were trimmed by 3 bases and 3 bases, with 13 bases remaining between them. The CDR3 spans 14 residues. CDR3 loop: CASSSPGGGYEQYF. As DNA, the CDR3 is TGTGCCAGCAGCTCCCCGGGTGGTGGCTACGAGCAGTACTTC.